The 18 T cell receptor beta chains reported below all come from one sample, sequenced in a study of human T cells and chemical hapten exposure. Time point described: patch test 1, 2 weeks after DPC sensitization. The sample's treatment: therapeutic diphenylcyclopropenone sensitization with weekly scalp DPC. TCRdb analysed the RACE reads with MiXCR anew, one entry per CDR3 protein. The sample gives 300,000 to 350,000 distinct CDR3 sequences, around 7% of which show up once; approximately 8.9% is in the top ten. The specimen comprised whole blood, sampled in connection with sensitization to the hapten diphenylcyclopropenone (DPC). The receptor source for this set is a woman between 18 and 30 years old with alopecia areata. Some clones in this sample may be carry-over from other donors' samples.

This clonotype was found many times. The chain couples TRBV9 to TRBJ2-1; D possibly corresponds to TRBD2 (6 bases). The CDR3 totals 15 residues. Trimming took off 2 bases at V and 3 bases at J, with 12 bases between the two ends. Germline V gives CDR1 SGDLS, CDR2 YYNGEE. Written as DNA, the CDR3 is TGTGCCAGCAGCGTGGGGGGATCAGTCTACAATGAGCAGTTCTTC. This translates into CASSVGGSVYNEQFF.

The rearrangement uses TRBV10-3 and TRBJ2-3; maybe TRBD2 (6 bases). V shed 2 bases and J shed 4 bases, with 10 bases lying between them. The CDR3 is 14 residues long. Germline assignment: CDR1 ENHRY and CDR2 SYGVKD. CDR3 region: CAISERGDSDTQYF. The CDR3 DNA is TGTGCCATCAGTGAGAGAGGGGACTCAGATACGCAGTATTTT.

The chain couples TRBV7-3 to TRBJ1-6, with 7 bases aligning to TRBD1. CDR3 length: 15 amino acids. CDR1 is SGHTA, CDR2 FQGTGA, per germline. J gave up 7 bases and V 6 bases, and 9 bases lay outside the gene matches. CDR3 in DNA: TGTGCCAGCAGTCCCGGACAGGCCCAGAATTCACCCCTCCACTTT. Protein: CASSPGQAQNSPLHF.

The chain employs TRBV29-1 and TRBJ2-2; 9 nucleotides line up with TRBD1. V was pared by 5 bases and J by 1 base, with 2 bases of the junction left unmatched. Germline V gene lookup returns CDR1 SQVTM and CDR2 ANQGSEA. The CDR3 is made up of 14 amino acids. The CDR3 sequence is CSVRDRENTGELFF. CDR3 nucleotide sequence: TGCAGCGTTCGGGACAGGGAGAACACCGGGGAGCTGTTTTTT.

This clonotype was seen repeatedly, ten times or more. The rearrangement joins TRBV7-6 to TRBJ2-3; 7 bases agree with TRBD1. Per germline, CDR1 SGHVS and CDR2 FNYEAQ. The CDR3 loop spans 14 amino acids. V shed 4 bases and J 5 bases; nucleotides not matched to a gene: 6. The CDR3 bases are TGTGCCAGCAGCTCCACAGGGGTAGGAGATACGCAGTATTTT. It specifies CASSSTGVGDTQYF.

This clonotype was observed a few times. This sequence joins TRBV2 and TRBJ1-2, with a weak D call TRBD1 (5 bases). Trimming cost V 4 bases and J 3 bases, with 9 bases left between them. Germline V CDR1 and CDR2: SNHLY, FYNNEI. This CDR3 is built from 13 residues. The CDR3 sequence: CASSGVRDYGYTF. CDR3 nucleotide sequence: TGTGCCAGCAGTGGTGTCAGGGACTATGGCTACACCTTC.

This clonotype has ten or more counts. The chain recombines TRBV3-1 with TRBJ2-3; 8 nucleotides agree with TRBD2. With V trimmed by 4 bases and J by 1 base, 13 bases remained unmatched. This CDR3 has 18 amino acids. Germline V gene lookup returns CDR1 LGHDT and CDR2 YNNKEL (reference sequence). The CDR3 nucleotides are TGTGCCAGCAGCCCCCTTGCCTCTCTAGCGGGCGGCACAGATACGCAGTATTTT. Translated, it gives CASSPLASLAGGTDTQYF.

This clonotype has only a few counts. This sequence joins TRBV6-6 and TRBJ1-3, with TRBD1 matching 7 bases. Trimming took 2 bases from V and 4 from J; bases not matched to a gene: 8. The germline CDR1 and CDR2 sequences are MNHNY and SVGAGI (reference sequence). This CDR3 has 16 residues. CDR3 in amino acids: CASSYPTGAQGNTIYF. CDR3 DNA: TGTGCCAGCAGTTACCCCACAGGGGCGCAGGGAAACACCATATATTTT.

The chain combines TRBV7-9 with TRBJ1-3; D perhaps matches TRBD1 (5 bases). Trimming removed 5 bases at V and 0 bases at J, with 17 bases between. Germline CDR1 SEHNR, CDR2 FQNEAQ (reference sequence). This CDR3 contains 17 residues. CDR3 sequence reads: CASSIYRDAGSGNTIYF. In DNA form, the CDR3 reads TGTGCCAGCAGCATTTACCGGGACGCCGGCTCTGGAAACACCATATATTTT. Variable domain in full (rest from reference TRBV7-9 and TRBJ1-3): DTGVSQNPRHKITKRGQNVTFRCDPISEHNRLYWYRQTLGQGPEFLTYFQNEAQLEKSRLLSDRFSAERPKGSFSTLEIQRTEQGDSAMYLCASSIYRDAGSGNTIYFGEGSWLTVV.

In its sample, this clonotype was seen many times. This chain links TRBV12-3 or TRBV12-4 with TRBJ1-1; D is unclear. The V end lost 5 bases, the J end lost 6 bases, and 16 bases lay between the germline ends. CDR3 length: 14 residues. Here the CDR3 DNA reads TGTGCCAGCAGTCCAACGGCGGGGATCTCTGAAGCTTTCTTT. It yields the protein CASSPTAGISEAFF.

In this sample, this clonotype turned up a few times. This chain joins TRBV12-3 or TRBV12-4 and TRBJ2-4; 15 bases match TRBD2. J gave up 6 bases and V 4 bases, and 7 bases lay outside the gene matches. This CDR3 is built from 17 residues. The CDR3 loop is CASSSWTSGGVGNIQYF. DNA for the CDR3: TGTGCCAGCAGTTCCTGGACTAGCGGGGGGGTAGGAAACATTCAGTACTTC.

This clonotype was seen a handful of times. The J gene is TRBJ1-6, the V gene TRBV3-1; 9 bases map to TRBD1. The CDR3 covers 14 residues. V shed 3 bases, J shed 8 bases, and the junction held 2 bases outside the gene matches. CDR1 is LGHDT, CDR2 YNNKEL, per germline (reference sequence). The CDR3 nucleotides are TGTGCCAGCAGCCACCGGGACAGGGATTCACCCCTCCACTTT. It encodes CASSHRDRDSPLHF.

A note on this clonotype: This may arise from a read error, as a much more abundant clone is one base away. This is likely a read error, given that the CDR3 carries no conserved phenylalanine or tryptophan at its end. The chain joins TRBV25-1 to TRBJ2-3, with D possibly being TRBD2 (6 bases). Trimming removed 4 bases from V and 0 bases from J, with 20 bases in between. The CDR3 is 18 amino acids. Germline CDR1 and CDR2: MGHDK and SYGVNS. CDR3 DNA sequence: TGTGCCAGCAGTGCACTTCCACTCCTAGCGCGGAGCACAGATACGCAGTATCTT. As protein: CASSALPLLARSTDTQYL.

This sequence joins TRBV20-1 and TRBJ1-2, with D perhaps matching TRBD1 (5 bases). The CDR3 runs to 16 residues. Trimming stripped 3 bases from V and 3 bases from J, with 20 bases between. The V gene's germline CDR1 is DFQATT and CDR2 SNEGSKA (reference sequence). CDR3 region: CSASREIWGRDYGYTF. CDR3 coding DNA: TGCAGTGCTAGTAGAGAAATCTGGGGCAGGGACTATGGCTACACCTTC.

This clonotype was picked up many times. The chain is built from TRBV7-9 and TRBJ2-3; D tentatively fits TRBD1 or TRBD2 (5 bases each). The CDR3 totals 15 residues. Germline assignment: CDR1 SEHNR and CDR2 FQNEAQ (reference sequence). Trimming shortened V by 1 base and J by 4 bases, and 12 bases separated the two germline ends. The CDR3 DNA reads TGTGCCAGCAGCTTAGGCAGGGAGTCGTCAGATACGCAGTATTTT. Translating it yields CASSLGRESSDTQYF.

The V and J genes are TRBV9 and TRBJ2-2; TRBD2 matches at 7 bases. V dropped 7 bases and J dropped 2; count of bases not matched to a gene: 2. Germline CDR1 SGDLS, CDR2 YYNGEE. This CDR3 has 13 amino acids. The CDR3 DNA reads as TGTGCCAGCGCGGGGGATAACACCGGGGAGCTGTTTTTT. Amino acids: CASAGDNTGELFF.

This clonotype was counted only a few times. The chain couples TRBV5-6 to TRBJ1-2, with D possibly TRBD1 on 6 matching bases. Germline V lookup: CDR1 SGHDT, CDR2 YYEEEE. The CDR3 runs 15 residues. V lost 0 bases to trimming and J lost 2 bases, with 11 bases between them. This chain's CDR3 is CASSLAAGANYGYTF. DNA of the CDR3: TGTGCCAGCAGCTTGGCGGCAGGGGCGAACTATGGCTACACCTTC.

This clonotype has only a few counts. This rearrangement joins TRBV5-1 to TRBJ1-1; maybe TRBD1 (6 bases). Germline CDR1 and CDR2: SGHRS and YFSETQ. V dropped 1 base and J dropped 4 bases, with 14 bases sitting between them. CDR3 size: 15 residues. As DNA, the CDR3 is TGCGCCAGCAGCTTGACTGGGGGCGCGGGCACTGAAGCTTTCTTT. Its translation is CASSLTGGAGTEAFF.